These 19 T cell receptor beta chains were all obtained from the same sample, sequenced in a study of CD8+ T cells in alopecia areata. Treatment of the sample: oral pan-JAK inhibitor, 5-10 mg twice daily. Once RNA had been extracted, it was reverse transcribed into cDNA to act as the sequencing template. The method was immunoSEQ multiplex PCR; TCRdb's version includes in-frame clones alone and lacks a portion of them. The repertoire holds under 250,000 clones, with more than 55% as singletons. Material: CD4+ T cells sorted from blood, obtained at approximately week 42, from a patient treated with tofacitinib. These receptors came from a human donor with alopecia areata.

This clone was seen many times. The chain is built from TRBV5-1 and TRBJ2-6; D ambiguous. V lost 6 bases and J 2 bases, leaving 6 bases between the germline ends. CDR3 length: 13 residues. Germline-derived CDR1 and CDR2 are SGHRS and YFSETQ. CDR3 protein: CASTTAGANVLTF. In DNA form, the CDR3 reads TGCGCCAGCACAACAGCTGGGGCCAACGTCCTGACTTTC.

This clone was detected only a few times. The rearrangement links TRBV29-1 to TRBJ2-5; 9 nucleotides line up with TRBD1. V dropped 6 bases and J dropped 3; count of bases not matched to a gene: 5. The germline V gene encodes CDR1 SQVTM and CDR2 ANQGSEA. This CDR3 is built from 13 residues. The CDR3 is CSVGRTGEETQYF. Here the CDR3 DNA reads TGCAGCGTCGGCAGGACAGGGGAAGAGACCCAGTACTTC.

This clone appeared a single time. The chain joins TRBV12-5 to TRBJ1-5, with D uncertain. CDR1 and CDR2 (germline): LGHNT, FRNRAP. The CDR3 is 11 residues long. V was clipped by 5 bases and J by 9 bases, with 8 bases between them. CDR3 nucleotide sequence: TGTGCTAGTGGTACCCTTGGGCCCCAGCATTTT. Protein product: CASGTLGPQHF.

This chain uses TRBV2 with TRBJ1-1; D is unresolved. V was shortened by 7 bases and J by 7 bases, with 7 bases between the two germline ends. CDR3 length: 10 amino acids. Germline assignment: CDR1 SNHLY and CDR2 FYNNEI. This CDR3 is CASMYSEAFF. The CDR3 DNA reads as TGTGCCAGCATGTATAGTGAAGCTTTCTTT.

This rearrangement joins TRBV7-2 to TRBJ1-4; no firm D call. The CDR3 totals 15 residues. V shed 1 base and J shed 6 bases, with 12 bases lying between them. Germline V lookup: CDR1 SGHTA, CDR2 FQGNSA. CDR3 sequence (DNA): TGTGCCAGCAGCTTAGATGGCAGGAGGCATGAAAAACTGTTTTTT. Translation: CASSLDGRRHEKLFF.

This clone was counted a few times. The chain employs TRBV29-1 and TRBJ1-4; D remains unclear. Germline CDR1 SQVTM, CDR2 ANQGSEA. This CDR3 comprises 13 residues. V gave up 7 bases and J gave up 0 bases, with 9 bases separating them. CDR3 nucleotide sequence: TGCAGCGCGCAGACTCCAACTAATGAAAAACTGTTTTTT. It codes for CSAQTPTNEKLFF.

The gene calls are TRBV7-7 and TRBJ1-1, with D unresolved. Germline lookup yields CDR1 SSHAT and CDR2 FNYEAQ (reference sequence). This CDR3 region has 13 residues. With 2 bases removed from V and 3 bases from J, the gap between germline ends came to 7 bases. The CDR3 is CASSLNRDTEAFF. The CDR3 nucleotides are TGTGCCAGCAGCTTAAACAGAGACACTGAAGCTTTCTTT.

This clone is classed as medium-sized. The rearrangement uses TRBV19 and TRBJ2-7, with D possibly TRBD1 on 6 matching bases. V lost 7 bases, J lost 1 base, and 11 bases lay in between. The CDR3 has 13 residues. Germline CDR1 and CDR2: LNHDA and SQIVND (reference sequence). The CDR3 coding sequence is TGTGCCAGTATCCGGGACAAATCCTACGAGCAGTACTTC. Protein sequence: CASIRDKSYEQYF.

The chain recombines TRBV7-2 with TRBJ2-3, with no clear D. CDR3 length: 13 amino acids. CDR1 and CDR2 from the germline V gene are SGHTA and FQGNSA. Trimming removed 6 bases from V and 0 bases from J, with 7 bases in between. The CDR3, as DNA: TGTGCCAGCAGGGCAGGTAGCACAGATACGCAGTATTTT. It specifies CASRAGSTDTQYF.

V is TRBV30 and J is TRBJ1-5; 9 bases match TRBD1. CDR3 size: 14 residues. Germline CDR1 reads GTSNPN; CDR2 reads SVGIG (reference sequence). J lost 2 bases, V lost 2 bases, and 1 base had no gene match. The CDR3 DNA reads as TGTGCCTGGAGTACAGGGGGCGGCAATCAGCCCCAGCATTTT. This translates into CAWSTGGGNQPQHF.

The V call is TRBV4-3, the J call TRBJ1-6; TRBD1 agrees at 9 bases. Germline V gives CDR1 LGHNA, CDR2 YSLEER. The length of the CDR3 is 18 residues. V shed 1 base and J 9 bases; nucleotides not matched to a gene: 13. CDR3 sequence reads: CASSQGSGQGTRSSPLHF. CDR3 bases: TGCGCCAGCAGCCAAGGATCGGGACAGGGAACTCGGAGTTCACCCCTCCACTTT.

V usage is TRBV5-1 and J usage is TRBJ1-2; TRBD1 agrees at 8 bases. Trimming cost V 4 bases and J 4 bases; bases outside gene matches: 6. This CDR3 spans 14 amino acids. Germline V gene lookup returns CDR1 SGHRS and CDR2 YFSETQ. The DNA of the CDR3 is TGCGCCAGCAGCGCGGACAGGGTCGCCTATGGCTACACCTTC. Amino acids: CASSADRVAYGYTF.

This sequence joins TRBV30 and TRBJ1-5; no reliable D call. The CDR3 runs to 13 residues. Per the germline V gene, CDR1 is GTSNPN and CDR2 is SVGIG (reference sequence). Trimming pared 2 bases from V and 5 bases from J, leaving 10 bases between. This CDR3 is CAWSISVDQPQHF. The CDR3 region has the DNA TGTGCCTGGAGTATATCAGTCGATCAGCCCCAGCATTTT.

This clone was found once. The genes are TRBV2 and TRBJ1-1, with a weak D call TRBD1 (6 bases). Germline V gene sequence: CDR1 SNHLY, CDR2 FYNNEI. Trimming took off 6 bases at V and 6 bases at J, with 20 bases between the two ends. The CDR3 contains 15 residues. The CDR3 spells CASSYTPEGGSEAFF. CDR3 DNA: TGTGCCAGCAGCTACACACCAGAGGGGGGGTCTGAAGCTTTCTTT. The complete variable domain, with remaining parts taken from reference TRBV2 and TRBJ1-1, reads EPEVTQTPSHQVTQMGQEVILRCVPISNHLYFYWYRQILGQKVEFLVSFYNNEISEKSEIFDDQFSVERPDGSNFTLKIRSTKLEDSAMYFCASSYTPEGGSEAFFGQGTRLTVV.

CDR3 in DNA: TGCGCCAGCAGTCCGGCAGGCAACAATGAGCAGTTCTTC. It is translated as CASSPAGNNEQFF. The chain links TRBV5-1 to TRBJ2-1; D unresolved. CDR3 length: 13 residues. Germline V gene data show CDR1 as SGHRS and CDR2 as YFSETQ. V gave up 5 bases and J gave up 5 bases, with 11 bases separating them.

The chain joins TRBV5-1 to TRBJ2-2, with a tentative D call TRBD1 (6 bases). The CDR3 extends over 15 amino acids. CDR1 is SGHRS, CDR2 YFSETQ, per germline. Deletions cut 1 base from V and 5 bases from J, with 12 bases between. The CDR3 bases are TGCGCCAGCAGCTTGCTTGTAGGGGGAACCGGGGAGCTGTTTTTT. It specifies CASSLLVGGTGELFF.

This clone came up a few times. The genes are TRBV18 and TRBJ1-3, with D uncertain. The CDR3 has 17 amino acids. The V end was cut by 3 bases, the J end by 0 bases, with 15 bases between. Germline V gene data show CDR1 as KGHSH and CDR2 as LQKENI. The CDR3: CASSPPSGRTSGNTIYF. CDR3 bases: TGTGCCAGCTCACCCCCATCTGGCCGGACCTCTGGAAACACCATATATTTT.

The table lists this clone with a few counts. This chain connects TRBV14 to TRBJ2-2, with D perhaps being TRBD1 or TRBD2 (6 bases each). CDR3 length: 16 amino acids. V lost 5 bases to trimming and J lost 0 bases, with 13 bases between them. CDR1 and CDR2 (germline): SGHDN, FVKESK. The CDR3 sequence is CASSGIRGPNTGELFF. CDR3 nucleotide sequence: TGTGCCAGCAGCGGAATTCGGGGGCCGAACACCGGGGAGCTGTTTTTT.

The genes are TRBV6-5 and TRBJ1-6, with 8 bases fitting TRBD1. V lost 5 bases to trimming and J lost 10 bases; unmatched junction nucleotides: 4. The V gene's germline CDR1 is MNHEY and CDR2 SVGAGI. The CDR3 runs to 13 residues. CDR3 sequence reads: CASSRTGSSPLHF. CDR3 DNA sequence: TGTGCCAGCAGTAGGACAGGGTCCTCACCCCTCCACTTT.